Listed here are 2 T cell receptor beta chains from one sample, sequenced in a study of Ad26.COV2.S vaccination and SARS-CoV-2 variants. Treatment reported: roughly 18 received Ad26.COV2.S at low or high dose, single or two shots; roughly five received placebo; per-sample allocation not given. Following the first vaccine or placebo injection, samples were taken on day 63. Method: immunoSEQ multiplex PCR; TCRdb's copy keeps in-frame clones and lacks some. The sample records roughly 240,000 clones, roughly 90% being singletons. The source was peripheral blood, collected in a trial of Ad26.COV2.S vaccine versus placebo. These receptors all stem from a person aged 18-60 years who received the Ad26.COV2.S COVID-19 vaccine or a placebo.

This clone has a single count. The V call is TRBV4-1, the J call TRBJ1-5; the D gene is possibly TRBD1 (6 bases). The germline V gene has CDR1 MGHRA and CDR2 YSYEKL. This CDR3 is built from 15 residues. Trimming shortened V by 0 bases and J by 9 bases, and 15 bases separated the two germline ends. Here the CDR3 DNA reads TGCGCCAGCAGCCAAGATCCGCAGGGGATAGGGCCCCAGCATTTT. Its translation is CASSQDPQGIGPQHF.

This chain uses TRBV6-1 with TRBJ1-2; no clear D. Germline-derived CDR1 and CDR2 are MNHNS and SASEGT. Trimming cost V 1 base and J 4 bases, with 10 bases left between them. The CDR3 totals 14 residues. The CDR3 region has the DNA TGTGCCAGCAGTGAAGTGGGGAGACTCTATGGCTACACCTTC. Translating it yields CASSEVGRLYGYTF.